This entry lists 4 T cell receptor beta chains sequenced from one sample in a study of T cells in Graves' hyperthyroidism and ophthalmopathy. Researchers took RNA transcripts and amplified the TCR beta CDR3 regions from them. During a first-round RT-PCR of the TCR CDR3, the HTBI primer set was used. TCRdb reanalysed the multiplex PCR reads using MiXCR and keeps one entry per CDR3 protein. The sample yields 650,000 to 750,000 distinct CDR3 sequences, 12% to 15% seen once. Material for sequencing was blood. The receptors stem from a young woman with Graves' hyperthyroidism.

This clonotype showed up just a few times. The CDR3 protein is CASSLLLAEGPYNEQFF. CDR3 DNA: TGTGCCAGCAGTTTATTGCTAGCGGAGGGCCCCTACAATGAGCAGTTCTTC. This chain links TRBV27 with TRBJ2-1, with 7 bases aligning to TRBD2. The V and J ends lost 1 base and 2 bases, in that order; junction bases with no gene match: 8. The CDR3 covers 17 residues. The germline CDR1 and CDR2 sequences are MNHEY and SMNVEV (reference sequence).

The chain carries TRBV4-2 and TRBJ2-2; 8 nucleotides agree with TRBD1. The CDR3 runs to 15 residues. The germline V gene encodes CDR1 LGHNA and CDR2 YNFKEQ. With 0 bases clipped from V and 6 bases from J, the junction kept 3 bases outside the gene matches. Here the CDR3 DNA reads TGTGCCAGCAGCCAAGACAGGGGGCGCGCCGGGGAGCTGTTTTTT. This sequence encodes CASSQDRGRAGELFF.

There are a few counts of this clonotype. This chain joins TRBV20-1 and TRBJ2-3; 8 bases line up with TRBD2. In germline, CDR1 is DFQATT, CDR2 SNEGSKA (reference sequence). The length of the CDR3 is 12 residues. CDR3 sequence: CSGRAQADTQYF. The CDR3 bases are TGCAGCGGGAGGGCCCAGGCAGATACGCAGTATTTT.

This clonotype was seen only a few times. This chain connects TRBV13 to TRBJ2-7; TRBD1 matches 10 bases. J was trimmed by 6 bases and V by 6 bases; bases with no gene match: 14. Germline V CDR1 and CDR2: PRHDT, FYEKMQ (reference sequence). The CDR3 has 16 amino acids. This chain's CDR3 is CASSLRGRDRGGEQYF. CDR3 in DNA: TGTGCCAGCAGTTTACGTGGCCGGGACAGGGGAGGCGAGCAGTACTTC.